One and the same sample provided the 5 T cell receptor beta chains below, sequenced in a study of blood T cell repertoires in COVID-19. Here immunoSEQ multiplex PCR was the method, and the copy in TCRdb shows in-frame clones only, minus some. The repertoire has some 250,000 clones, approximately 86% of them found once; the top ten carry roughly 5.6%. The sample taken for sequencing was peripheral blood. Receptors originate from a woman aged 55 to 70 with COVID-19, enrolled during active disease.

V is TRBV2 and J is TRBJ1-3; 9 bases are a match to TRBD1. V dropped 8 bases and J dropped 0; count of bases not matched to a gene: 11. Germline loops: CDR1 SNHLY, CDR2 FYNNEI. This CDR3 has 17 residues. The CDR3 bases are TGTGCCAGCGCATTGGAGGGACAGGGATACTCTGGAAACACCATATATTTT. It specifies CASALEGQGYSGNTIYF.

The chain joins TRBV5-1 to TRBJ2-7, with 11 bases identical to TRBD1. V gave up 0 bases and J gave up 2 bases; unmatched junction bases: 4. This CDR3 is 16 amino acids long. Germline V gene sequence: CDR1 SGHRS, CDR2 YFSETQ. For the CDR3, the DNA is TGCGCCAGCAGCTTGGGGCTGGGACAGGGGGCCTACGAGCAGTACTTC. Encoded protein: CASSLGLGQGAYEQYF.

V usage is TRBV28 and J usage is TRBJ2-7, with 9 bases lining up with TRBD1. The CDR3 extends over 13 amino acids. The V segment lost 6 bases and the J segment 8 bases; nucleotides outside the gene matches: 8. Germline-derived CDR1 and CDR2 are MDHEN and SYDVKM. The CDR3 sequence: CASRTSGTGKQYF. CDR3 sequence (DNA): TGTGCCAGCAGAACTTCCGGGACAGGGAAGCAGTACTTC.

V and J are TRBV11-3 and TRBJ2-5; D perhaps matches TRBD1 (7 bases). The CDR3 is 16 amino acids. The germline V and J ends were trimmed by 5 bases and 5 bases, with 21 bases remaining between them. Per germline, CDR1 SGHNT and CDR2 YENEEA. The CDR3, as DNA: TGTGCCAGCAGCCTCCAAGGGCCTTCAGGGGGGGAGACCCAGTACTTC. This gives the protein CASSLQGPSGGETQYF.

V and J are TRBV7-2 and TRBJ2-7; 9 bases align to TRBD2. V dropped 5 bases and J dropped 1; count of bases not matched to a gene: 6. Germline CDR1 SGHTA, CDR2 FQGNSA. This CDR3 region has 15 residues. The DNA for the CDR3 is TGTGCCAGCAGCCCCGGACTAGCGTTTTCCTACGAGCAGTACTTC. Protein sequence: CASSPGLAFSYEQYF.